Listed below are T cell receptor beta chains from one sample, sequenced in a study of blood T cell repertoires in COVID-19. Method: immunoSEQ multiplex PCR; TCRdb's copy keeps in-frame clones and lacks some. The sample lists over 140,000 clones, about 80% occurring once. The sequencing sample was made of peripheral blood. All receptors come from a woman between 55 and 75 years old with acute or convalescent COVID-19. Each CDR3 is given with its conserved first and last residue. The D gene is left open where the match is weak. Size is stated for part of the rows, as once, few or many counts, or as a class when the clone is expanded.

>TRBJ1-5|NA|TRBV6-2/TRBV6-3|NA
TGTGCCAGCAGACCTGGGGGGTGGGGGTATAGCAATCAGCCCCAGCATTTT
CASRPGGWGYSNQPQHF
>TRBJ2-7|NA|TRBV11-2|NA
TGTGCCAGCAGCTTAAGGCCAGGGGGGTCCGAGCAGTACTTC
CASSLRPGGSEQYF
>TRBJ1-1|NA|TRBV10-3|TRBD1
TGTGCCATCAGTGAAAAGACAGGGGGCACTGAAGCTTTCTTT
CAISEKTGGTEAFF
>TRBJ1-1|NA|TRBV10-3|NA
TGTGCCATCAGGAACAGGGAAACTGAAGCTTTCTTT
CAIRNRETEAFF
>TRBJ1-2|NA|TRBV4-3|NA
TGCGCCAGCAGCCACTACGACAGACAGAGTGGCTACACCTTC
CASSHYDRQSGYTF
>TRBJ2-1|few|TRBV24-1|TRBD1
TGTGCCACCAGTGACCCCCCCAGGGGGCCTGAGCAGTTCTTC
CATSDPPRGPEQFF
>TRBJ1-6|NA|TRBV30|NA
TGTGCCTGTAAAGTTTCGAGCTCCTATAATTCACCCCTCCACTTT
CACKVSSSYNSPLHF
>TRBJ2-1|NA|TRBV11-2|TRBD1
TGTGCCAGCAGCCCCCCCTCGGGACAGGGAACATATGAGCAGTTCTTC
CASSPPSGQGTYEQFF
>TRBJ1-3|NA|TRBV5-4|TRBD1
TGTGCCAGCAGCATCACAGGGGTTGGAAACACCATATATTTT
CASSITGVGNTIYF
>TRBJ2-6|NA|TRBV28|TRBD1
TGTGCCAGCCTCGGATGGGCAGGGGGAAGGAGAGCTGGGGCCAACGTCCTGACTTTC
CASLGWAGGRRAGANVLTF
>TRBJ2-7|NA|TRBV27|NA
TGTGCCAGCAGGCCCGCCGGGACACATTCCTACGAGCAGTACTTC
CASRPAGTHSYEQYF
>TRBJ2-3|once|TRBV5-1|TRBD2
TGCGCCAGCAGCTTGGGGACTAGCGGAGACACAGATACGCAGTATTTT
CASSLGTSGDTDTQYF
>TRBJ2-6|NA|TRBV5-1|TRBD1
TGCGCCAGCAGCCCCTTGGAAGGGGGCGGTGGGGCCAACGTCCTGACTTTC
CASSPLEGGGGANVLTF
>TRBJ1-2|NA|TRBV3-1/TRBV3-2|NA
TGTGCCAGCAGGGCTCAGGACAGCGTAGGTGGCTACACCTTC
CASRAQDSVGGYTF
>TRBJ1-2|NA|TRBV19|NA
TGTGCCAGTATGGAGGAAACTAACTATGGCTACACCTTC
CASMEETNYGYTF
>TRBJ2-3|NA|TRBV10-1|NA
TGCGCCAGCAGTGTCGGCGACCGGGTGGCGCAGTATTTT
CASSVGDRVAQYF
>TRBJ2-2|NA|TRBV3-1/TRBV3-2|NA
TGTGCCAGCAGCCCTCGGACTATAAACACCGGGGAGCTGTTTTTT
CASSPRTINTGELFF
>TRBJ2-1|NA|TRBV10-3|TRBD2
TGTGCCATCAGTGGGACTAGCGGAAGCGGGAATGAGCAGTTCTTC
CAISGTSGSGNEQFF
>TRBJ2-1|NA|TRBV24-1|TRBD2
TGTGCCACCAGTGATTTTGCGAGCGGGGAGTACAATGAGCAGTTCTTC
CATSDFASGEYNEQFF
>TRBJ2-3|NA|TRBV18|TRBD1
TGTGCCAGCTCACCCCTTAAGCGGGACAGGGCCCGGGATACGCAGTATTTT
CASSPLKRDRARDTQYF
>TRBJ2-3|few|TRBV2|NA
TGTGCCAGCAGCCAAACTGCGTCTAGGGGGACAGATACGCAGTATTTT
CASSQTASRGTDTQYF
>TRBJ2-1|NA|TRBV15|TRBD2
TGTGCCACCAGCAGATCTAGCGGGGCCTACAATGAGCAGTTCTTC
CATSRSSGAYNEQFF
>TRBJ2-1|NA|TRBV11-3|NA
TGTGCCAGCAGCTTAGCTAGCCCGTACAATGAGCAGTTCTTC
CASSLASPYNEQFF
>TRBJ2-2|NA|TRBV28|NA
TGTGCCAGCAGTTTACGGACAGCTAGGCTGTTTTTT
CASSLRTARLFF
>TRBJ1-5|NA|TRBV19|TRBD1
TGTGCCAGTAGCCGACAGGGGGCTAGCAATCAGCCCCAGCATTTT
CASSRQGASNQPQHF
>TRBJ1-2|NA|TRBV29-1|NA
TGCAGCGTTGGACAGTCCTATGGCTACACCTTC
CSVGQSYGYTF
>TRBJ2-1|NA|TRBV14|NA
TGTGCCAGCAGCCAAGAAGGCGGACTTTACAATGAGCAGTTCTTC
CASSQEGGLYNEQFF
>TRBJ2-7|once|TRBV27|TRBD2
TGTGCCAGCAGATTAGCGGGAGACACGTACGAGCAGTACTTC
CASRLAGDTYEQYF
>TRBJ1-1|once|TRBV27|TRBD1
TGTGCCAGCAGTTTCCTGGGACAGGTGGCTTTCTTT
CASSFLGQVAFF
>TRBJ1-1|NA|TRBV5-1|NA
TGCGCCAGCAGCTTGGCCAGCGAAACTGAAGCTTTCTTT
CASSLASETEAFF
>TRBJ1-2|NA|TRBV29-1|TRBD1
TGCAGCGTGGACGGACAGGGCGCAGAGAACTATGGCTACACCTTC
CSVDGQGAENYGYTF
>TRBJ1-2|NA|TRBV7-2|NA
TGTGCCAGCAGCTTAGTAGGGGACTATGGCTACACCTTC
CASSLVGDYGYTF
>TRBJ2-2|NA|TRBV27|TRBD2
TGTGCCAGCAGTTTCTTGGCGGGAGCCACCGGGGAGCTGTTTTTT
CASSFLAGATGELFF
>TRBJ1-2|NA|TRBV15|NA
TGTGCCACCAGCAGAGAGTCCGAGACAGGAAATGGCTACACCTTC
CATSRESETGNGYTF
>TRBJ2-1|NA|TRBV19|TRBD2
TGTGCCAGTAGTATAGGTAGCGGGAGGGCCATGGGGGGCAATGAGCAGTTCTTC
CASSIGSGRAMGGNEQFF
>TRBJ2-2|NA|TRBV7-2|TRBD2
TGTGCCAGCAGCCCACGGGAGGGCGGGGAGCTGTTTTTT
CASSPREGGELFF
>TRBJ1-2|NA|TRBV30|NA
TGTGCCTGGAGTGTACTAGCCAACTATGGCTACACCTTC
CAWSVLANYGYTF
>TRBJ1-2|NA|TRBV11-2|TRBD1
TGTGCCAGCAGCTTAGAAGGGACAGGGAGCTACACCTTC
CASSLEGTGSYTF
>TRBJ2-5|NA|TRBV18|TRBD2
TGTGCCAGCTCACTGGGGACTAGCGGGAGTGGCCAAGAGACCCAGTACTTC
CASSLGTSGSGQETQYF
>TRBJ2-3|NA|TRBV4-3|TRBD1
TGCGCCAGCAGCCAAGATCTGGGACAGAGCACAGATACGCAGTATTTT
CASSQDLGQSTDTQYF